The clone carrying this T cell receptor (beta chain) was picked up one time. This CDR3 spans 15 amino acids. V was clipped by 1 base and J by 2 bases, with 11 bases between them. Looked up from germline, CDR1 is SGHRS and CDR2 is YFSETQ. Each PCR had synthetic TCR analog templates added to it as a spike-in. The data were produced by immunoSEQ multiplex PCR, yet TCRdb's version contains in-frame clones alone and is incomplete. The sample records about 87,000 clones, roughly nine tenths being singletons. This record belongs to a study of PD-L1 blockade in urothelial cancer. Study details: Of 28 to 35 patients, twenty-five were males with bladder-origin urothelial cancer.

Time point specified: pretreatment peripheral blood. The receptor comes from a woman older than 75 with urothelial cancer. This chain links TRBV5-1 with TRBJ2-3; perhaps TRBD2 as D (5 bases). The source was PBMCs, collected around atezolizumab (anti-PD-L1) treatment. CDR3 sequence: CASSLLQRNTDTQYF. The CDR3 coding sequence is TGCGCCAGCAGCTTGTTGCAGCGGAACACAGATACGCAGTATTTT.